Sequencing of this T cell receptor beta chain was carried out in a study of cytomegalovirus exposure and HLA in healthy donors (dated by TCRdb to about 2017). Background for the entire study: An earlier analysis of under 600 of the donors reported 250 to 350 Gb of sequence data and 120 million or so unique TCR beta sequences from roughly 200 million T cells. Roughly 300 gigabases of sequencing data and around 87 million unique TCR sequences were included in an early release covering roughly 600 HLA-typed donors. Of the roughly 400 genotyped donors, around 81% fell in the genetic ancestry cluster associated with self-reported Caucasian donors. The aim of the study was to test whether cataloging public T cell receptors could identify signatures of past pathogen exposure. Using immunosequencing, the study profiled T cell repertoires from about 650 subjects and related those repertoires to cytomegalovirus serostatus. A separate validation cohort of about 110 different subjects was used in addition to the approximately 640-subject first cohort. To predict cytomegalovirus infection status, the study combined high-throughput TCR immunosequencing, statistical association of individual TCRs with disease status, and machine learning. In a later analysis, previously published TCR beta repertoires from several hundred donors were re-analyzed and high-resolution HLA genotyping was added so that TCR occurrence patterns could be studied. The later analysis used no new phenotypic data to find candidate immune exposures, relying instead on TCR beta sequences and their occurrence across donors. An earlier analysis of 587 of the donors used high-throughput TCR beta sequencing to judge whether each TCR beta V gene segment behaved as functional or pseudogenic. Donor age, sex, ethnicity and CMV serostatus were compiled together with the repertoire data. In a later genetic analysis, genome-wide SNP genotypes for about 65% of the roughly 670 donors were used, and that subset was treated as a discovery cohort. All discovery cohort repertoires had been generated using a single sequencing platform. Class I and class II HLA loci were covered by the typing at four-digit resolution. Typing coverage differed by locus: A, B, C, DRB1 and DQB1 were typed in about 629-640 donors, DQA1 in about 550, DPA1 in 600 to 610, and DPB1 in roughly 450. Roughly 5 DR-DQ haplotypes were handled as single units for association and clustering, since linkage in the cohort was strong. On average, roughly 240,000 unique TCR beta nucleotide sequences were sequenced per donor among roughly 430 genotyped donors of the cohort, with roughly 18% of those sequences being non-productive.

The receptor library was made with the immunoSEQ multiplex PCR assay. A mixture of 60 forward primers for TCR Vbeta segments and 13 reverse primers for TCR Jbeta segments was used in the multiplex PCR. Amplification of the CDR3 region of rearranged TCR beta genes was performed with a multiplex PCR assay on genomic DNA. The Illumina HiSeq System was used to sequence the amplified TCR beta libraries as 87-base-pair reads. Per the original workflow: Across the roughly 700 repertoires, a later analysis counted 60 million to 90 million unique TCR beta chains, approximately 10 million of which were shared by at least two donors. Raw reads were error-corrected and collapsed into unique sequences with a nearest-neighbor algorithm that merged closely related sequences to remove PCR and sequencing errors. To assign V, D and J gene segments, CDR3 sequences were aligned to IMGT reference sequences. For a sequence to be retained, a match of at least six nucleotides was required to both a V gene segment and a J gene segment. Rearrangements were called productive when the CDR3 lacked stop codons and stayed in frame with V and J; all others were non-productive. Following IMGT convention, CDR3 was defined as the stretch from the second conserved V-encoded cysteine up to the conserved J-encoded phenylalanine. In an earlier analysis of some 550 of the donors, sequences lacking an unambiguous match to a single V gene segment were excluded. An earlier analysis of 587 of the donors called V segments functional above 56.7% productive rearrangements and segregating when the between-donor standard deviation exceeded 5%. To diagnose cytomegalovirus status from the catalog of TCR beta chain sequences, a statistical classification framework was built. In a later analysis, TCR nucleotide sequences were compared against IMGT/GENE-DB human TR gene sequences so that V and J genes could be assigned. The TCRdist pipeline was used in a later analysis to assign CDR3 sequences and most-parsimonious VDJ recombination scenarios. In a later analysis, each TCR beta chain was defined by its CDR3 amino acid sequence together with its V-gene family, and reads lacking a unique V-gene family were excluded. A later analysis removed 550 to 700 highly shared, low-generation-probability nucleotide sequences to deal with suspected cross-contamination and a sequencing artifact. A later analysis calculated a clonal expansion index for each public chain from normalized within-repertoire ranks of inferred template counts. Generation probabilities in a later analysis came from a VDJ recombination model fitted to out-of-frame rearrangements, and those results were checked against IGoR. A later analysis scored TCR-TCR, TCR-HLA and TCR-CMV co-occurrence with hypergeometric tests, applying a repertoire-size bias correction to TCR pairs. To estimate false discovery rates, a later analysis permuted the HLA or CMV assignments 20 times. A later analysis grouped co-occurring TCRs with DBSCAN, adding TCRdist sequence similarity when clustering within HLA-allele-positive subsets. Repertoires with fewer than 30,000 or more than 120,000 public chains were left out of co-occurrence clustering, as were five repertoires with anomalous nucleotide sharing. Sourced from immuneACCESS, this table was stored by TCRdb with only in-frame sequences that have V and J called. A share of the clones is absent; for the studies checked, an unresolved V gene accounts for under half, and the remainder has no known explanation. The DNA gave D and trimming, while V, J and clone size come from that table. This sample comprises about 150,000 clones, over 80% of them detected only once. The leading ten clones occupy 0.95% to 1.5% of the sample.

For this clone: Its antigen remains unidentified. No base quality information exists; no much larger clone differs at one position.

Reading from cysteine to phenylalanine, the CDR3 counts 14 amino acids. CDR3 DNA only is kept here, 42 bases in frame from base 1. CDR1 and CDR2 (SGHTA, FQGNSA) derive from the germline V gene. Trimming accounts for 5 bases at V and 3 bases at J, while the number of junction bases matched to no gene is 3. The cohort comprised approximately 700 healthy bone marrow donors. Cohort members were all nominally healthy when sampled, although unrecorded immune exposures were likely present. The donor was CMV seronegative and belonged to the group of 352 seronegative cohort members. A peripheral blood sample was collected from each donor, and TCR beta sequencing was performed on peripheral blood mononuclear cells. The Qiagen DNeasy Blood Extraction Kit was used to extract genomic DNA from the blood cell samples. The study at large found these results: According to a later analysis, parvovirus B19, influenza, CMV and Epstein-Barr virus appeared linked to several top co-occurrence clusters. The classifier was reported to diagnose cytomegalovirus status with high specificity and sensitivity in both the original and validation cohorts. When HLA alleles, especially DR and DQ, strongly co-occurred, attributing TCR associations to individual alleles was difficult. HLA typing was unavailable for some donors at each locus, so association tests used only the typed subset. The authors suggested that the approach could potentially be generalized to other disease states and immunological phenotypes. A cluster of highly shared sequence variants was judged likely to represent a technical artifact of the sequencing pipeline. In a later genetic analysis, a missense DCLRE1C variant was associated with V-gene and J-gene trimming of TCR beta chains, and the association was replicated in an independent cohort. A further reported finding was that TCR beta sequences accurately predicted the HLA-A and HLA-B alleles for most subjects in the first cohort. In a later genetic analysis, fewer N-insertions in productive TCRs were reported among donors in an Asian-associated ancestry cluster than the 666-donor mean. Most CMV-associated TCR beta chains appeared to be HLA-restricted in a later analysis, and the HLA associations seemed to be driven largely by CMV exposure. Some IMGT-functional V segments, including TRBV6-2 and TRBV6-3, could not be distinguished by the 87-base-pair reads and were therefore excluded. In a later analysis, 16,951 TCR beta sequences were associated with specific HLA alleles at a false discovery rate of 0.05. The earlier analysis of a few hundred of the donors excluded over 15 rarely observed V segments, including chromosome 9 orphons, because counts were too low. Immune exposure information for the cohort was limited to CMV serostatus. In an earlier analysis of 587 of the donors, most TCR beta V segments appeared in productive rearrangements about 90% or about 30% of the time, broadly matching IMGT annotations. Across donors, most TCR sequences were observed very rarely, whereas some public TCRs were present in many individuals. Only TCR beta chains were sequenced in this cohort, and the absence of alpha or paired-chain data limited detectable features. In vitro tests confirmed that a few of the cytomegalovirus-associated TCR beta chains recognize cytomegalovirus antigens. In the study, approximately 150 TCR beta chains were listed as associated with cytomegalovirus. Compared with equally common non-associated chains, HLA-associated TCR beta chains in a later analysis were more clonally expanded and had lower generation probabilities. Correlated functional status among segregating V segments might be attributable to linkage disequilibrium, but an unknown experimental factor could not be ruled out. In a later analysis, TCR association rates were found to vary across HLA loci, with the most associated TCRs seen for DRB1 alleles and the fewest for HLA-C alleles. Presence/absence analyses assumed roughly uniform sequencing depth across donors, an assumption that may not hold.

The sequence links TRBV7-2 to TRBJ2-1; 8 central nucleotides agree with TRBD1. The material sequenced was PBMCs. This clonotype was obtained from a boy aged 2 to 10 in good health and CMV-seronegative. The DNA reads TGTGCCAGCAGCATGGACAGGGACTACAATGAGCAGTTCTTC. This translates into CASSMDRDYNEQFF.